The clone carrying this TCR beta chain was seen repeatedly, ten times or more. As yet, its antigen is unknown. The CDR3 extends over 15 amino acids. The germline gives CDR1 LGHNA, CDR2 YNFKEQ. Between the trimmed V and J ends, which lost 0 bases and 6 bases, there was a span of 12 bases. The sample is drawn from a study of response to subunit inactivated influenza vaccine. Study outcomes and limitations: The study's authors posited that every seasonal influenza vaccination enlists few new T cells.

TCRdb used MiXCR to reprocess the RT-PCR reads, holding one entry per CDR3 protein. The sample comprises more than 200,000 distinct CDR3 sequences, approximately 12% of which are singletons, and approximately 7.8% rests with the top ten. The rearrangement uses TRBV4-2 and TRBJ2-4, with D maybe TRBD1 (6 bases). The sequencing here drew on non-naive T cells sorted from PBMCs, taken around two weeks before vaccination. The clonotype was recovered from a man between 50 and 59 years old who received an inactivated influenza vaccine. CDR3 coding DNA: TGTGCCAGCAGCCAAGACCCCAGGGGTGGAAACATTCAGTACTTC. Residues: CASSQDPRGGNIQYF.